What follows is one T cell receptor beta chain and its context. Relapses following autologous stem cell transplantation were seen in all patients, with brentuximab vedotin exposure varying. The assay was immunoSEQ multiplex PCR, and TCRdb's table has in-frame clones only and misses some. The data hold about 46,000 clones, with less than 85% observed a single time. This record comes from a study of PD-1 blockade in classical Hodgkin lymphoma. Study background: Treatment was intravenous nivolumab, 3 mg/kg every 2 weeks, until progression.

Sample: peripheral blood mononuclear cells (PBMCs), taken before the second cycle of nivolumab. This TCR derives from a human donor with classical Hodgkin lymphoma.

The CDR3 protein is CASSEVNRNYGYTF. Written as DNA, the CDR3 is TGTGCCAGCAGTGAAGTAAACAGAAACTATGGCTACACCTTC. The V call is TRBV6-5, the J call TRBJ1-2; D unresolved. This CDR3 spans 14 amino acids. Germline V gene sequence: CDR1 MNHEY, CDR2 SVGAGI. Trimming cost V 5 bases and J 2 bases, with 12 bases left between them.